A single sample gave rise to the 17 T cell receptor beta chains below, sequenced in a study of cytomegalovirus exposure and HLA in healthy donors. Sequencing used immunoSEQ multiplex PCR; TCRdb keeps in-frame clones, though not all of them. The sample includes roughly 50,000 clones, around nine tenths seen only once; the top ten take roughly 1%. The sequencing input was PBMCs. The receptor set was obtained from a man aged 18 to 29 in good health and CMV-seronegative.

The rearrangement uses TRBV6-1 and TRBJ2-1; tentatively, D is TRBD2 (6 bases). CDR3 length: 15 residues. The V gene's germline CDR1 is MNHNS and CDR2 SASEGT. V was shortened by 11 bases and J by 4 bases, with 21 bases between the two germline ends. CDR3: CASEKALAHYNEQFF. The CDR3, as DNA: TGTGCCTCCGAAAAGGCACTAGCACATTACAATGAGCAGTTCTTC.

The genes are TRBV19 and TRBJ2-7; a possible D gene is TRBD1 (6 bases). Germline V gene data show CDR1 as LNHDA and CDR2 as SQIVND (reference sequence). The CDR3 spans 13 residues. Between the trimmed V and J ends, which lost 6 bases and 6 bases, there was a span of 15 bases. The DNA for the CDR3 is TGTGCCAGTAGCGTAGGCAGGGGTGTCGAGCAGTACTTC. Its protein is CASSVGRGVEQYF.

The rearrangement joins TRBV19 to TRBJ2-3, with 10 bases aligning to TRBD1. Germline trimming cut 9 bases from V and 3 bases from J; bases unmatched to any gene: 12. Germline assignment: CDR1 LNHDA and CDR2 SQIVND (reference sequence). This CDR3 region has 16 residues. The CDR3 DNA follows: TGTGCCAGCCAACCCGGGACAGGGGTTCTGACAGATACGCAGTATTTT. It translates to CASQPGTGVLTDTQYF.

This chain links TRBV7-2 with TRBJ1-2; 8 nucleotides agree with TRBD1. The germline gives CDR1 SGHTA, CDR2 FQGNSA. J was trimmed by 4 bases and V by 6 bases; bases with no gene match: 19. The CDR3 covers 18 residues. The CDR3 nucleotides read TGTGCCAGCAGAGGTCCCGGGACAGGCCCCCCTCTATTCTATGGCTACACCTTC. Its translation is CASRGPGTGPPLFYGYTF.

J is TRBJ2-1 and V is TRBV28; 8 nucleotides match TRBD1. Germline assignment: CDR1 MDHEN and CDR2 SYDVKM. This CDR3 is built from 15 residues. Trimming at V came to 7 bases and at J to 2 bases, leaving 7 bases not matched to a gene. The DNA of the CDR3 is TGTGCCAGCACTCCCCCAGGGGGCGCCTACAATGAGCAGTTCTTC. This codes for CASTPPGGAYNEQFF.

This clone came up once. V is TRBV4-2 and J is TRBJ2-1; D possibly corresponds to TRBD2 (6 bases). The ends were cut back, 1 base at V and 0 bases at J, with 10 bases in the middle. CDR3 size: 16 residues. From germline, CDR1 is LGHNA and CDR2 YNFKEQ. The DNA for the CDR3 is TGTGCCAGCAGCCAAGGACCCGGGAGCTCCTACAATGAGCAGTTCTTC. This encodes CASSQGPGSSYNEQFF.

This chain links TRBV9 with TRBJ2-1; 10 bases match TRBD2. Germline values: CDR1 SGDLS, CDR2 YYNGEE. The V segment lost 0 bases and the J segment 3 bases; nucleotides outside the gene matches: 9. This CDR3 spans 18 amino acids. The CDR3 loop reads CASSVASTAGGHYNEQFF. In DNA, the CDR3 is TGTGCCAGCAGCGTAGCGTCCACAGCGGGAGGGCACTACAATGAGCAGTTCTTC.

The DNA for the CDR3 is TGTGCCAGCTCACTCCAGGGAAGCACAGATACGCAGTATTTT. It encodes CASSLQGSTDTQYF. The rearrangement joins TRBV18 to TRBJ2-3; D perhaps matches TRBD1 (5 bases). The CDR3 contains 14 residues. Germline CDR1 and CDR2: KGHSH and LQKENI. V was cut by 4 bases and J by 0 bases, with 8 bases left in between.

J is TRBJ1-2 and V is TRBV18; D perhaps matches TRBD1 (5 bases). The germline V gene has CDR1 KGHSH and CDR2 LQKENI. V lost 0 bases and J 2 bases, leaving 13 bases between the germline ends. There are 16 residues in the CDR3. CDR3 sequence (DNA): TGTGCCAGCTCACCACCCGAAGGGGTAGTGAACTATGGCTACACCTTC. This codes for CASSPPEGVVNYGYTF.

V is TRBV7-9 and J is TRBJ1-4, with D possibly TRBD1 on 6 matching bases. The CDR3 spans 16 residues. The germline V gene has CDR1 SEHNR and CDR2 FQNEAQ (reference sequence). V was pared by 3 bases and J by 0 bases, with 11 bases between. In DNA form, the CDR3 reads TGTGCCAGCAGCTTTTGGACAGTAGCAACTAATGAAAAACTGTTTTTT. Its protein product is CASSFWTVATNEKLFF.

V is TRBV5-1 and J is TRBJ2-1; TRBD1 is a possible D gene (5 bases). V lost 0 bases, J lost 8 bases, and 9 bases lay in between. The V gene's germline CDR1 is SGHRS and CDR2 YFSETQ. The CDR3 covers 13 residues. The CDR3 DNA is TGCGCCAGCAGCTTGGAGGGGTTCGATGAGCAGTTCTTC. It codes for CASSLEGFDEQFF.

The V gene is TRBV19, the J gene TRBJ2-2; 8 bases match TRBD1. The CDR3 runs 15 residues. Germline V gene data show CDR1 as LNHDA and CDR2 as SQIVND (reference sequence). V was pared by 4 bases and J by 2 bases, with 3 bases of the junction left unmatched. The CDR3, as DNA: TGTGCCAGTAGTACCGGACAGGGTAACACCGGGGAGCTGTTTTTT. This encodes CASSTGQGNTGELFF. Looking up the rest from reference TRBV19 and TRBJ2-2 gives the full variable domain: DGGITQSPKYLFRKEGQNVTLSCEQNLNHDAMYWYRQDPGQGLRLIYYSQIVNDFQKGDIAEGYSVSREKKESFPLTVTSAQKNPTAFYLCASSTGQGNTGELFFGEGSRLTVL.

The rearrangement joins TRBV7-9 to TRBJ2-3; D gene ambiguous. The CDR3 is 13 residues long. V was trimmed by 0 bases and J by 5 bases, leaving 6 bases between them. Looked up from germline, CDR1 is SEHNR and CDR2 is FQNEAQ (reference sequence). CDR3 sequence (DNA): TGTGCCAGCAGCTTAGCGCAGCGAGATACGCAGTATTTT. This translates into CASSLAQRDTQYF.

CDR3 protein: CASSPGLADGTGELFF. The CDR3 coding sequence is TGTGCCAGCAGCCCGGGACTAGCGGACGGTACCGGGGAGCTGTTTTTT. The chain recombines TRBV9 with TRBJ2-2; 11 bases align to TRBD2. CDR1 SGDLS and CDR2 YYNGEE come from the germline V gene. The CDR3 totals 16 residues. V lost 4 bases and J lost 5; bases outside the gene matches: 7. The full variable domain, its missing parts supplied by reference TRBV9 and TRBJ2-2, is DSGVTQTPKHLITATGQRVTLRCSPRSGDLSVYWYQQSLDQGLQFLIQYYNGEERAKGNILERFSAQQFPDLHSELNLSSLELGDSALYFCASSPGLADGTGELFFGEGSRLTVL.

This chain links TRBV7-2 with TRBJ2-7; 7 nucleotides match TRBD2. The V gene end was trimmed by 5 bases and the J gene end by 6 bases; junction bases not matched to a gene: 10. CDR3 length equals 14 residues. Germline CDR1 SGHTA, CDR2 FQGNSA. The CDR3 here is CASSLRDYRSEQYF. CDR3 in DNA: TGTGCCAGCAGCCTCCGGGACTACAGGTCCGAGCAGTACTTC. The full variable domain, in which reference TRBV7-2 and TRBJ2-7 provide the parts outside the CDR3, is GAGVSQSPSNKVTEKGKDVELRCDPISGHTALYWYRQSLGQGLEFLIYFQGNSAPDKSGLPSDRFSAERTGGSVSTLTIQRTQQEDSAVYLCASSLRDYRSEQYFGPGTRLTVT.

The V call is TRBV28, the J call TRBJ2-7; 9 nucleotides line up with TRBD1. The J segment lost 3 bases and the V segment lost 5 bases, leaving 5 bases of the junction unmatched. Germline V gene lookup returns CDR1 MDHEN and CDR2 SYDVKM. The CDR3 totals 14 residues. CDR3 protein: CASSLPGQGYEQYF. In DNA, the CDR3 is TGTGCCAGCAGTCTACCGGGACAGGGCTACGAGCAGTACTTC.

The chain couples TRBV4-1 to TRBJ1-1; D is unresolved. This CDR3 comprises 16 residues. Trimming shortened V by 3 bases and J by 0 bases, and 14 bases separated the two germline ends. Germline-derived CDR1 and CDR2 are MGHRA and YSYEKL. In DNA form, the CDR3 reads TGCGCCAGCAGCCAGTGGCAGGCTTCCATGAACACTGAAGCTTTCTTT. It is translated as CASSQWQASMNTEAFF.